This TCR beta chain comes out of a study of T cells in Graves' hyperthyroidism and ophthalmopathy. The sample holds many counts of this clonotype. Trimming cost V 3 bases and J 9 bases; bases outside gene matches: 8. This CDR3 has 14 amino acids. CDR1 SGHAT and CDR2 FQNNGV come from the germline V gene. Amplified regions were TCR beta CDR3 sequences from RNA transcripts. The HTBI set primed first-round TCR CDR3 RT-PCR. TCRdb recomputed calls from the multiplex PCR reads with MiXCR, one row per CDR3 protein. This table has about 350,000 distinct CDR3 sequences, roughly 15% appearing once. The sequencing sample was made of blood. J is TRBJ2-1 and V is TRBV11-2, with TRBD1 identical over 7 bases. The origin of this receptor is a middle-aged woman with Graves' ophthalmopathy. As DNA, the CDR3 is TGTGCCAGCAGCTTTGACAGGGTCTTTGGTGAGCAGTTCTTC. Residues: CASSFDRVFGEQFF. Combining the CDR3 with reference TRBV11-2 and TRBJ2-1 gives the whole variable domain EAGVAQSPRYKIIEKRQSVAFWCNPISGHATLYWYQQILGQGPKLLIQFQNNGVVDDSQLPKDRFSAERLKGVDSTLKIQPAKLEDSAVYLCASSFDRVFGEQFFGPGTRLTVL.